The present entry profiles one TCR beta chain with its context. This clone came up a few times. The target of this receptor is not known. Qualities for individual bases were not recorded, and no much larger clone is one base off. Library preparation used the immunoSEQ multiplex PCR assay. Genomic DNA from the sorted T-cell subsets was used to amplify rearranged TCR beta chain products, which were then sequenced. In the source study's methods: Shannon entropy and Simpson indices were used to measure how diverse the repertoire of productive TCR beta rearrangements was. To assess clonal expansion, the frequencies of the 100 most abundant productive TCR beta clonotypes were added up as a share of total reads. The TRB repertoires were scored with a self-reactivity index that is based on amino acid usage at CDR3beta positions 6 and 7. Two-way ANOVA was applied to the repertoire analyses, whereas Student t or Mann-Whitney tests were applied to the flow cytometric analyses. Imported from immuneACCESS, the table was reduced by TCRdb to in-frame sequences with V and J called. These copies leave out some clones; in studies compared against another copy, an unresolved V gene accounts for under half, and the cause of the remainder is not known. V, J and clone size reflect that table, while D and trimming were determined from the DNA. In this sample the table shows about 30,000 clones, 70% to 90% of which occur a single time. About 5.4% of the sample comes from the top ten.

The CDR3 contains 15 residues, cysteine and phenylalanine counted. Just the 45-base CDR3 DNA is kept, in frame starting at base 1. The junction shows trimming of 3 bases on V and 0 bases on J, plus 9 bases between the germline ends. Looking up the germline V gene (reference sequence) yields CDR1 MNHEY and CDR2 SMNVEV. The data derive from a study of regulatory and conventional T cells in RAG deficiency (dated by TCRdb to about 2017). About the full investigation: High-throughput TCR beta sequencing was used to compare the repertoire diversity and composition of Treg, conventional CD4+ and CD8+ T cells between RAG-deficient patients and healthy controls.

For repertoire analyses, the comparison group consisted of about 8 healthy control donors. Before genomic DNA extraction, CD8+ T cells without CD4 were isolated from blood. What the authors observed across the whole study: Shorter CDR3 lengths were found in all patient T-cell subsets, and >80% Treg-Tconv repertoire overlap at nucleotide and amino acid level was observed in Omenn syndrome patients. Compared with controls, Omenn syndrome and CID/AS patients had approximately 100-fold fewer unique TCR beta sequences in Treg cells, whereas the reduction in the other subsets was approximately 10-fold. Some T-cell subset analyses were not performed for some subjects. In Omenn syndrome patients, sorted CD25-high CD127-low cells may represent peripherally activated cells rather than bona fide Treg cells. Compared with control T-cell subpopulations, RAG-deficient patients had much lower Shannon entropy and higher Simpson indices.

The data were also submitted as part of a second study, on regulatory T cells. That second publication adds: The multiplex PCR relied on 52 forward TRBV primers and 13 reverse TRBJ primers, and amplification bias was corrected through assay-based and computational methods. Patient repertoires showed restricted unique TRB V-J pairs and skewed V and J gene usage, most marked in regulatory T cells. The study compared T-cell receptor beta repertoires of sorted regulatory, conventional CD4+ and CD8+ T cells in CD3G-deficient patients with those in healthy controls. Peripheral blood mononuclear cells were isolated by Ficoll density separation. CD3+ CD8+ CD4- T cells were isolated using a FACSAria cell sorter. Rearranged TRB loci were amplified from genomic DNA by multiplex PCR within the immunoSEQ assay. TRB amplicons were sequenced using an Illumina HiSeq platform. Custom algorithms error-filtered the raw sequences and aligned them to reference gene sequences, after which the immunoSEQ online tools were used for analysis. Frequencies of productive and nonproductive TRB rearrangements were assessed among unique sequences as well as among total sequences. Prism software was used to run t tests, Mann-Whitney tests or two-way ANOVA for comparisons between groups.

The TCR originated in a human donor in good health. Rearrangement joined TRBV27 to TRBJ1-5; confidence is insufficient to name the D gene. Sequenced input: CD8+ T cells sorted from blood. The bases read TGTGCCAGCAGTTTGGCGGCGTATAGCAATCAGCCCCAGCATTTT. It is translated as CASSLAAYSNQPQHF.